A selection of T cell receptor beta chains follows, all from one sample in a study of early T cells in non-severe SARS-CoV-2 infection. TCRdb independently ran MiXCR on the 5' RACE reads; one entry per CDR3 protein. Of around 67,000 distinct CDR3 sequences in the sample, 9.5% to 12% are singletons; the top ten hold roughly 5.7%. This sample comprised whole blood, obtained at baseline. The receptors shown here come from an adult who was a healthcare worker with PCR-confirmed SARS-CoV-2 infection or an uninfected control (not recorded which). CDR3s include the opening cysteine and the closing phenylalanine or tryptophan.

v_call	j_call	cdr3_aa
TRBV29-1	TRBJ1-1	CSVTATPRGEAFF
TRBV30	TRBJ2-1	CAWSSLAGGQASYNEQFF
TRBV19	TRBJ2-4	CASNPGGLTKNIQYF
TRBV5-1	TRBJ2-2	CASSLEWQSTGELFF
TRBV7-2	TRBJ1-2	CASSMSPTRTF
TRBV19	TRBJ2-7	CVSSITGTGESYEQYF
TRBV25-1	TRBJ2-1	CASRGGLAKINEQFF
TRBV7-8	TRBJ2-3	CASSPGLSSTDTQYF
TRBV6-1	TRBJ2-4	CASVDNWGNIQYF
TRBV2	TRBJ2-7	CASRPASGRYEQYF
TRBV29-1	TRBJ2-7	CSVESTYEQYF
TRBV5-5	TRBJ2-7	CASSTTSPEQYF
TRBV2	TRBJ1-5	CASSNGRRFSNQPQHF
TRBV24-1	TRBJ2-2	CATSARVRTGELFF
TRBV6-5	TRBJ2-7	CASRHPSTGNLYEQYF
TRBV25-1	TRBJ2-1	CASSDVGGSNNEQFF
TRBV7-8	TRBJ2-6	CASSPDLSGANVLTF
TRBV6-2/TRBV6-3	TRBJ2-1	CASSGVGTSGTKQFF
TRBV12-3/TRBV12-4	TRBJ2-5	CASTRNRDYLETQYF
TRBV25-1	TRBJ1-5	CASIGGDNQPQHF
TRBV29-1	TRBJ2-5	CSVASRFRETQYF
TRBV3-1	TRBJ2-7	CASSQGLSYEQYF
TRBV7-7	TRBJ2-2	CASSLASNLGELFF
TRBV5-5	TRBJ2-7	CASSWSHRGEQYF
TRBV11-3	TRBJ2-7	CASSLDAGGGEQYF
TRBV7-6	TRBJ2-7	CASSPQGNSYEQYF
TRBV4-1	TRBJ2-7	CASSRVQGPYEQYF
TRBV5-1	TRBJ2-7	CASSREPGTTIPYEQYF
TRBV6-5	TRBJ2-4	CASSPRLAGWGDIQYF
TRBV4-1	TRBJ1-2	CASSQDHRNYGYTF
TRBV20-1	TRBJ2-7	CSARRTSYEQYF
TRBV10-3	TRBJ2-7	CAIRKSGTGPNRGEQYF
TRBV11-3	TRBJ2-7	CASSSGQNYEQYF
TRBV6-5	TRBJ2-7	CASSYGRMVEQYF
TRBV6-6	TRBJ2-1	CASRTLGGGSDEQFF
TRBV20-1	TRBJ2-5	CSASWYQETQYF
TRBV20-1	TRBJ1-1	CSARDQNTEAFF
TRBV4-1	TRBJ2-7	CASSQEERHSYEQYF
TRBV5-1	TRBJ1-1	CASSGTAPNTEAFF
TRBV6-6	TRBJ2-2	CASSTSPGQGPKKTGELFF
TRBV20-1	TRBJ2-3	CSARDQRGPTDTQYF
TRBV7-9	TRBJ1-1	CASSLAQVAFF
TRBV7-2	TRBJ2-1	CASSLTGWNEQFF
TRBV7-2	TRBJ1-5	CASSLEKGSNQPQHF
TRBV19	TRBJ2-1	CASSIGTLAYNEQFF
TRBV20-1	TRBJ1-2	CSPSQGAVHQLGYTF
TRBV18	TRBJ2-7	CASSPNRAYEQYF
TRBV29-1	TRBJ2-1	CSAGLAGGNEQFF
TRBV2	TRBJ2-3	CASSPLTDTDTQYF
TRBV29-1	TRBJ2-5	CSVVKGTIETQYF
TRBV6-6	TRBJ1-4	CASGDLIGKLFF
TRBV7-9	TRBJ2-2	CASSLGPGLAYTGELFF
TRBV11-3	TRBJ1-4	CASSLGQGLNEKLFF